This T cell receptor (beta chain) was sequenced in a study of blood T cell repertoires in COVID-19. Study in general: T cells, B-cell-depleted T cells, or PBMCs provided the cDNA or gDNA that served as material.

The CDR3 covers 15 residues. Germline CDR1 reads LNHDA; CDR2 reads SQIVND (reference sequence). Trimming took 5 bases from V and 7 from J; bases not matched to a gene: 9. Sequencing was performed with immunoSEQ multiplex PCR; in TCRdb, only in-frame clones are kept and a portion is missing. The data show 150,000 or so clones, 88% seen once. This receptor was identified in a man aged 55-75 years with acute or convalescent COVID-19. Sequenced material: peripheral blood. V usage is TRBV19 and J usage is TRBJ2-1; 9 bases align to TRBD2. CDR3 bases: TGTGCCAGTAGTTTGGCGGGAGGGAGGTCGAATGAGCAGTTCTTC. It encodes CASSLAGGRSNEQFF.